This TCR beta chain was recorded in a study of cytomegalovirus exposure and HLA in healthy donors (dated by TCRdb to 2016 to 2017). Regarding the study in general: An earlier analysis of roughly 570 of the donors reported 276 Gb of sequence data and 117 million unique TCR beta sequences obtained from roughly 170 million T cells. The study profiled the T cell repertoires of hundreds of subjects by immunosequencing and related them to cytomegalovirus serostatus. A later analysis re-analyzed previously published TCR beta repertoires from approximately 700 donors and added high-resolution HLA genotyping to study TCR occurrence patterns. An early release covering roughly 580 HLA-typed donors comprised about 300 gigabases of sequencing data and around 80 million unique TCR sequences. HLA typing included class I and class II loci at four-digit resolution. Of the 300 to 450 genotyped donors, approximately 80% fell in the genetic ancestry cluster associated with self-reported Caucasian donors. Among approximately 370 genotyped donors of the cohort, an average of around 250,000 unique TCR beta nucleotide sequences was sequenced per donor, of which about 18% were non-productive. Typing coverage differed by locus: A, B, C, DRB1 and DQB1 were typed in roughly 620-630 donors, DQA1 in about 560, DPA1 in nearly 610, and DPB1 in 400 to 480. Besides the first cohort of hundreds of subjects, a separate validation cohort made up of roughly 120 different subjects was used. The study aimed to test whether cataloging public T cell receptors could reveal signatures of past pathogen exposure. Rather than using new phenotypic data, the later analysis identified candidate immune exposures from TCR beta sequences and from how often those sequences occurred across donors. A handful of DR-DQ haplotypes were handled as single units for association and clustering because linkage in the cohort was strong. An earlier analysis of 587 of the donors applied high-throughput TCR beta sequencing to assess whether each TCR beta V gene segment acted as functional or pseudogenic. Alongside the repertoire data, information on donor age, sex, ethnicity and CMV serostatus was compiled. Genome-wide SNP genotypes for about 55% of the roughly 670 donors were used in a later genetic analysis, which treated that subset as a discovery cohort. All discovery cohort repertoires had been generated on a single sequencing platform. The study combined high-throughput TCR immunosequencing, statistical association of individual TCRs with disease status, and machine learning to predict cytomegalovirus infection status. Study-level results and caveats: A later analysis found that TCR association rates varied across HLA loci, with DRB1 alleles showing the most associated TCRs and HLA-C alleles the fewest. Immune exposure information for the cohort was limited to CMV serostatus. According to the authors, the approach could potentially be generalized to other disease states and immunological phenotypes. A later analysis found that HLA-associated TCR beta chains were more clonally expanded and had lower generation probabilities than equally common non-associated chains. The cohort was sequenced for TCR beta chains only, and without alpha or paired-chain data the features that could be detected were limited. In a later analysis, most CMV-associated TCR beta chains were found to appear HLA-restricted, with HLA associations seemingly driven largely by CMV exposure. Assigning TCR associations to individual alleles was difficult when HLA alleles, especially DR and DQ, strongly co-occurred. In vitro tests confirmed that a few of the cytomegalovirus-associated TCR beta chains recognize cytomegalovirus antigens. Because HLA typing was missing for some donors at each locus, association tests included only the typed subset. A total of roughly 160 TCR beta chains were listed by the study as associated with cytomegalovirus. Across donors, most TCR sequences were observed very rarely, whereas some public TCRs were present in many individuals. Sequencing depth was assumed to be roughly uniform across donors in the presence/absence analyses, though that assumption may not hold. In an earlier analysis of under 600 of the donors, most TCR beta V segments were observed in productive rearrangements about 87% or about 30% of the time, broadly matching IMGT annotations. A further reported finding was that TCR beta sequences accurately predicted the HLA-A and HLA-B alleles for most subjects in the first cohort. According to a later analysis, parvovirus B19, influenza, CMV and Epstein-Barr virus appeared linked to several top co-occurrence clusters. A cluster of highly shared sequence variants was judged likely to be a technical artifact of the sequencing pipeline. V-gene and J-gene trimming of TCR beta chains was associated with a missense DCLRE1C variant in a later genetic analysis, and the association was replicated in an independent cohort. Cytomegalovirus status was reported to be diagnosed by the classifier with high specificity and sensitivity in both the original and validation cohorts. Approximately 18 rarely observed V segments, including chromosome 9 orphons, were excluded from the earlier analysis of some 590 of the donors because counts were too low. A later analysis associated 15,000 to 20,000 TCR beta sequences with specific HLA alleles at a false discovery rate of 0.05. Linkage disequilibrium might explain the correlated functional status among segregating V segments, but an unknown experimental factor could not be ruled out. In a later genetic analysis, fewer N-insertions in productive TCRs were reported among donors in an Asian-associated ancestry cluster than the approximately 670-donor mean.

The library was obtained by the immunoSEQ multiplex PCR assay. The multiplex PCR relied on a mix of 60 forward primers for TCR Vbeta segments and 13 reverse primers for TCR Jbeta segments. The CDR3 region of rearranged TCR beta genes was amplified from genomic DNA by a multiplex PCR assay. The Illumina HiSeq System was used to sequence the amplified TCR beta libraries as 87-base-pair reads. As for the original processing: A later analysis tallied 80 million to 95 million unique TCR beta chains across the 666 repertoires, and some 10 million of those chains were shared by two or more donors. To remove PCR and sequencing errors, raw reads were error-corrected and collapsed into unique sequences using a nearest-neighbor algorithm that merged closely related sequences. CDR3 sequences were aligned to IMGT reference sequences to assign V, D and J gene segments. Each retained sequence needed at least a six-nucleotide match to both a V gene segment and a J gene segment. Rearrangements were called productive when the CDR3 lacked stop codons and stayed in frame with V and J; all others were non-productive. Following IMGT convention, CDR3 was defined as the stretch from the second conserved V-encoded cysteine to the conserved J-encoded phenylalanine. The earlier analysis of 500 to 650 of the donors excluded any sequence lacking an unambiguous match to a single V gene segment. In an earlier analysis of roughly 600 of the donors, a V segment was called functional when productive rearrangements were above 56.7%, and segregating when the standard deviation between donors exceeded 5%. A statistical classification framework was built for diagnosing cytomegalovirus status from the catalog of TCR beta chain sequences. A later analysis assigned V and J genes by comparing TCR nucleotide sequences with IMGT/GENE-DB human TR gene sequences. The TCRdist pipeline was used in a later analysis to assign CDR3 sequences and most-parsimonious VDJ recombination scenarios. In a later analysis, each TCR beta chain was defined by its CDR3 amino acid sequence together with its V-gene family, and reads without a unique V-gene family were excluded. To address suspected cross-contamination and a sequencing artifact, a later analysis removed some 620 highly shared, low-generation-probability nucleotide sequences. In a later analysis, a clonal expansion index for each public chain was calculated from normalized within-repertoire ranks of inferred template counts. A later analysis computed generation probabilities with a VDJ recombination model fitted to out-of-frame rearrangements, and checked the results against IGoR. Hypergeometric tests were used in a later analysis to score TCR-TCR, TCR-HLA and TCR-CMV co-occurrence, with a repertoire-size bias correction applied to the TCR pairs. In a later analysis, false discovery rates were estimated by permuting HLA or CMV assignments 20 times. A later analysis grouped co-occurring TCRs with DBSCAN, adding TCRdist sequence similarity when clustering within HLA-allele-positive subsets. Repertoires with fewer than 30,000 or more than 120,000 public chains, plus five repertoires with anomalous nucleotide sharing, were excluded from co-occurrence clustering. TCRdb stores this immuneACCESS table with in-frame sequences only. Part of the clones is absent; in the studies checked, under half of the shortfall reflects unresolved V genes, and no reason is known for the rest. D and trimming were read from the DNA, whereas the V and J calls and clone size are those reported in that table. The sample profile shows 120,000 to 150,000 clones; over 8% of them were found once. The ten largest clones capture less than 2% of the sample.

The cohort comprised hundreds of healthy bone marrow donors. All cohort members were sampled while nominally healthy, although unrecorded immune exposures were likely present. The donor was CMV seronegative and belonged to the group of 352 seronegative cohort members. A peripheral blood sample was collected from each donor, and TCR beta sequencing was performed on peripheral blood mononuclear cells. The Qiagen DNeasy Blood Extraction Kit was used to extract genomic DNA from the blood cell samples. Comments on this clone: The clone's antigen remains unknown. The record has no base qualities; no much larger clone is one base away.

The sequenced sample was PBMCs. The sequence derives from a male donor in good health and CMV-seronegative.

The CDR3 protein: CASSFGGGRFGNTIYF. The nucleotide sequence reads as follows: TGTGCCAGCAGTTTCGGCGGAGGGCGTTTTGGAAACACCATATATTTT. The chain couples TRBV7-9 to TRBJ1-3, with no reliable assignment of the D segment. From the cysteine through the phenylalanine, the CDR3 covers 16 amino acids. CDR3 DNA only is kept here, 48 bases in frame from base 1. V gives up 6 bases and J gives up 3 bases, and the segment between their germline ends measures 18 bases. The germline V gene (reference sequence) provides CDR1 SEHNR and CDR2 FQNEAQ.